The source of this TCR beta chain is a study of cytomegalovirus exposure and HLA in healthy donors. Study summary: The approximately 670 first-cohort repertoires and the approximately 110 validation repertoires shared the same platform, a later analysis reported.

Sequencing was performed with immunoSEQ multiplex PCR; in TCRdb, only in-frame clones are kept and a portion is missing. The sample has 210,000 or so clones; about 90% are singletons. Findings and caveats of the study: The tendency of first-cohort TCR clusters to co-occur in the roughly 110 validation repertoires was identified by a subsequent analysis. The study designated 164 TCR beta chains cytomegalovirus-associated. Both high specificity and high sensitivity reportedly marked the classifier's diagnosis of cytomegalovirus status.

In regard to this clone: What it recognizes is unknown.

Sequences were obtained from PBMCs. This TCR came from a woman under 30 in good health and CMV-seronegative.

For the CDR3, the DNA is TGTGCCAGCAGTCCCTGGACAGGGAAGACTGAAGCTTTCTTT. Amino acids: CASSPWTGKTEAFF. J is TRBJ1-1 and V is TRBV27, with 8 bases matching TRBD1. The CDR3 is 14 amino acids. The J segment lost 5 bases and the V segment lost 5 bases, leaving 7 bases of the junction unmatched. CDR1 and CDR2 (germline): MNHEY, SMNVEV (reference sequence).